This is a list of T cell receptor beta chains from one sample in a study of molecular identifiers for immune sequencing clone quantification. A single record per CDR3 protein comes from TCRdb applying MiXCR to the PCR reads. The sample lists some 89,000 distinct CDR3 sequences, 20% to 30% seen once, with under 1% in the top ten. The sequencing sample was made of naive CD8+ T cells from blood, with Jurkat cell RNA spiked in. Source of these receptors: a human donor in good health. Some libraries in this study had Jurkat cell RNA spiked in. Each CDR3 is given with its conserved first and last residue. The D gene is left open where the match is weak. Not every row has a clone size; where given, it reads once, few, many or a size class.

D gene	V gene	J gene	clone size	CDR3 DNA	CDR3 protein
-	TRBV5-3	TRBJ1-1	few	TGTGCCAGCAGCTCCGGCGGGTGGAGGGGTGCAACTGAAGCTTTCTTT	CASSSGGWRGATEAFF
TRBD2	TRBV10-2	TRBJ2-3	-	TGCGCCAGCAGTGCAGCGGGGGCTAGCACAGATACGCAGTATTTT	CASSAAGASTDTQYF
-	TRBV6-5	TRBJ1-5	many	TGTGCCAGCAGTAACAGGGACAGCAATCAGCCCCAGCATTTT	CASSNRDSNQPQHF
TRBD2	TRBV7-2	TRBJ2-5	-	TGTGCCAGCAGCTTAGGAATCGGACTAGCGGGTTCGTACCAAGGGACCCAGTACTTC	CASSLGIGLAGSYQGTQYF
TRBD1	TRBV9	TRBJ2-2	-	TGTGCCAGCAGCGTAAACACCGGGACAGGGGTTACCGGGGAGCTGTTTTTT	CASSVNTGTGVTGELFF
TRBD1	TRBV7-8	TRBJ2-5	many	TGTGCCAGCAGCAACAACTGGGCGGGGGACAGGGAGGTCGAACAACACGAGACCCAGTACTTC	CASSNNWAGDREVEQHETQYF
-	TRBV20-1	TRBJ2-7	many	TGCAGTGCTAGAGGGGGGGACTACGAGCAGTACTTC	CSARGGDYEQYF
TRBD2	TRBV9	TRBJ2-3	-	TGTGCCAGCAGCCTAGCGGGAGGCATAGATACGCAGTATTTT	CASSLAGGIDTQYF
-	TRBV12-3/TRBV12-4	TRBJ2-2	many	TGTGCCAGCTTCGGGACACTTCTGTCCGGGGAGCTGTTTTTT	CASFGTLLSGELFF
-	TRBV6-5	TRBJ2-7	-	TGTGCCAGCAGTTATCTCTCCGAATACTCCTACGAGCAGTACTTC	CASSYLSEYSYEQYF
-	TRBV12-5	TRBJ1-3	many	TGTGCTAGTGGGCCCATGGGAGGGCACGGAAACACCATATATTTT	CASGPMGGHGNTIYF
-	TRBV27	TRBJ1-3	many	TGTGCCAGCAGTTCAGGAAACACCATATATTTT	CASSSGNTIYF
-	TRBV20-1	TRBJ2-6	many	TGCAGTGCAAAACAACAGGCCCTTATGGCCCCAGGGGCCAACGTCCTGACTTTC	CSAKQQALMAPGANVLTF
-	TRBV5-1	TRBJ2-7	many	TGCGCCAGCAGCTCTCCCGAGGGGACACGAGGCTACGAGCAGTACTTC	CASSSPEGTRGYEQYF
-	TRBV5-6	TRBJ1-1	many	TGTGCCAGCAGCTCGGAGCCCGTACTAATGAACACTGAAGCTTTCTTT	CASSSEPVLMNTEAFF
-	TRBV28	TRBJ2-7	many	TGTGCCAGCGGTTCCGATAGCTCCTACGAGCAGTACTTC	CASGSDSSYEQYF
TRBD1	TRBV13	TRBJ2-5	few	TGTGCCAGCAGCTTAGGTCGGACAGGGGGCGCGGAGACCCAGTACTTC	CASSLGRTGGAETQYF
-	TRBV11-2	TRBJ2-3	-	TGTGCCAGCAGCTACACTTCAGGGGAAACAGATACGCAGTATTTT	CASSYTSGETDTQYF
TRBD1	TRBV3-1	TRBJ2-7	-	TGTGCCAGCAGCCAAGTAGTCCCTACAGGGGCCGTCTCCTACGAGCAGTACTTC	CASSQVVPTGAVSYEQYF
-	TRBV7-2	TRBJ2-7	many	TGTGCCAGCAGCTCGGACCCTACGTTCGAGCAGTACTTC	CASSSDPTFEQYF
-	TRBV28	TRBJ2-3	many	TGTGCCAGCAGTTTAGACCACGATTCCGGGACTAGCACAGATACGCAGTATTTT	CASSLDHDSGTSTDTQYF
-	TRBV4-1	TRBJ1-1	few	TGCGCCAGCAGCCGAGACAGTTCATTAGCTTTCTTT	CASSRDSSLAFF